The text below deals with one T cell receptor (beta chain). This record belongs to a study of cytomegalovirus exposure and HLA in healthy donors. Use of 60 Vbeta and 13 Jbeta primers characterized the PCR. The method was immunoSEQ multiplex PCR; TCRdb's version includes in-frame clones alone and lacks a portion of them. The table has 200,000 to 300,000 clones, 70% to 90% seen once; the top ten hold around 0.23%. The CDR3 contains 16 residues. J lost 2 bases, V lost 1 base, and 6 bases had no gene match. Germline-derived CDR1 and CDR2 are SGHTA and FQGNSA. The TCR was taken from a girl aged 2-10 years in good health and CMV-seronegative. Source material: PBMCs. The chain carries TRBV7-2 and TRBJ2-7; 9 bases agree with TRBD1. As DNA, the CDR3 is TGTGCCAGCAGCTTAGGCAGTACAGGGGGCGCCTACGAGCAGTACTTC. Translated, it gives CASSLGSTGGAYEQYF.